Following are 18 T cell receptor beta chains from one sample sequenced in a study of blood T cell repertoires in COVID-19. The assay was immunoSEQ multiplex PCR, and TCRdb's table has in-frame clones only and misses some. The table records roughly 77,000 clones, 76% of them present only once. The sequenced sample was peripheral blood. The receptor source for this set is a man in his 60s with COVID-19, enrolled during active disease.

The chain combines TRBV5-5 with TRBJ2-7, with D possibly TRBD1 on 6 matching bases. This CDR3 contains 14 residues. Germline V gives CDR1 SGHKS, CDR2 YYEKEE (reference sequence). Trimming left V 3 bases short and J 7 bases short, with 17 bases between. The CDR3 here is CASSSQLTGSEQYF. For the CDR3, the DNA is TGTGCCAGCAGCTCCCAACTTACAGGGTCTGAGCAGTACTTC.

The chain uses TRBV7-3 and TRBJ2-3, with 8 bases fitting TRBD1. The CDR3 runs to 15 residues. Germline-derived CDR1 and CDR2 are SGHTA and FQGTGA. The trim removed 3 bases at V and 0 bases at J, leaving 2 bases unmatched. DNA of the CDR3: TGTGCCAGCAGCTTTCAGGGGGCAAGCACAGATACGCAGTATTTT. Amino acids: CASSFQGASTDTQYF.

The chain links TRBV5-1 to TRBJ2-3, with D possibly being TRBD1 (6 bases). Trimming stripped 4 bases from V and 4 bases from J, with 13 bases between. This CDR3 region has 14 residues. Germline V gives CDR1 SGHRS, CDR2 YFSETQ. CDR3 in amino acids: CASSPGQQADTQYF. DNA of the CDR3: TGCGCCAGCAGCCCCGGACAGCAGGCAGATACGCAGTATTTT.

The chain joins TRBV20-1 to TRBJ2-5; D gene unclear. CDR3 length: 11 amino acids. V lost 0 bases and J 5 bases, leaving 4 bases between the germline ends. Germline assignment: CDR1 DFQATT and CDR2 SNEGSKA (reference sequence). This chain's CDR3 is CSARDLETQYF. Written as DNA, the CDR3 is TGCAGTGCTAGAGATCTGGAGACCCAGTACTTC.

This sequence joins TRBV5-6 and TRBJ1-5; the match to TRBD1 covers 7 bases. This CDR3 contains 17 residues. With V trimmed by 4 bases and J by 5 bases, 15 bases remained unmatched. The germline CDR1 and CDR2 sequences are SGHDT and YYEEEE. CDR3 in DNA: TGTGCCAGCAGCAAAAAAAGGACAGGCGGCCTCTATCAGCCCCAGCATTTT. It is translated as CASSKKRTGGLYQPQHF.

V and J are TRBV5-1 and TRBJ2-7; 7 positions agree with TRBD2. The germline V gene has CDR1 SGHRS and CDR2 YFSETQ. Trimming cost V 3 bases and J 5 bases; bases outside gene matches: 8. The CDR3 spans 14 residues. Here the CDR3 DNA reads TGCGCCAGCAGCTGGATGGCCACTAGCGACGAGCAGTACTTC. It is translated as CASSWMATSDEQYF.

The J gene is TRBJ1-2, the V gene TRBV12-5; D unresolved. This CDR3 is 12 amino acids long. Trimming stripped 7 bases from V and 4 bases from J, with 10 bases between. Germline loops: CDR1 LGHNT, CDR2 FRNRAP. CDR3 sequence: CASALDRYGYTF. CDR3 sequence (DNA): TGTGCTAGTGCCCTAGATCGCTATGGCTACACCTTC. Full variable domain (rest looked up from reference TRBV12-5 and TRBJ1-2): DARVTQTPRHKVTEMGQEVTMRCQPILGHNTVFWYRQTMMQGLELLAYFRNRAPLDDSGMPKDRFSAEMPDATLATLKIQPSEPRDSAVYFCASALDRYGYTFGSGTRLTVV.

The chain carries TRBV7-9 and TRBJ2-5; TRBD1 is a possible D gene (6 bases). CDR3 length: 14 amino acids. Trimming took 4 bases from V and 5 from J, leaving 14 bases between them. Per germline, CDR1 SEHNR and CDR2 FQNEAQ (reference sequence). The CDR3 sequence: CASSSGTTRETQYF. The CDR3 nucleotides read TGTGCCAGCAGCTCGGGGACAACGCGGGAGACCCAGTACTTC.

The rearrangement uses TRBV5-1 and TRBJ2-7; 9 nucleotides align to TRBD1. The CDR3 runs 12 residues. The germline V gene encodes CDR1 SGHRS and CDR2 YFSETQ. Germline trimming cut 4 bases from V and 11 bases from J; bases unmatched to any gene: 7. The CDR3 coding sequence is TGCGCCAGCAGCCCACAGGGACAGGGAGAGTACTTC. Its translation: CASSPQGQGEYF.

The CDR3 spells CASSAPGSSGETQYF. CDR3 nucleotide sequence: TGTGCCAGCAGCGCCCCGGGTAGCTCCGGAGAGACCCAGTACTTC. The rearrangement joins TRBV7-9 to TRBJ2-5; D remains unclear. The CDR3 is 15 residues long. V was cut by 5 bases and J by 4 bases, with 17 bases left in between. Germline CDR1 reads SEHNR; CDR2 reads FQNEAQ (reference sequence).

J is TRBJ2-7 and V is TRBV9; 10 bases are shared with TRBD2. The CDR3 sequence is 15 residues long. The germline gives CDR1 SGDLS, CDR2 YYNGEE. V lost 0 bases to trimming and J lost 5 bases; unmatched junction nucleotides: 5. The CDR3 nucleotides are TGTGCCAGCAGCGTAGCTCTAGCGGGAGCGAACGAGCAGTACTTC. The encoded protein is CASSVALAGANEQYF.

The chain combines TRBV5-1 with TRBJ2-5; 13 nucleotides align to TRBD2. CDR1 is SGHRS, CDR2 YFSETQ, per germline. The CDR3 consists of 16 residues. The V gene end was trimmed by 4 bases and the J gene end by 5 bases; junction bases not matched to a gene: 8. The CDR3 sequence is CASSTGLAGVRETQYF. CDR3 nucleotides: TGCGCCAGCAGCACCGGACTAGCGGGAGTCCGCGAGACCCAGTACTTC.

The CDR3 DNA reads TGTGCCAGCAGCGTCGGGGTTCACGAGCAGTACTTC. Its protein product is CASSVGVHEQYF. J is TRBJ2-7 and V is TRBV5-6; D possibly corresponds to TRBD2 (5 bases). This CDR3 spans 12 amino acids. The germline gives CDR1 SGHDT, CDR2 YYEEEE. V gave up 4 bases and J gave up 5 bases, with 10 bases separating them.

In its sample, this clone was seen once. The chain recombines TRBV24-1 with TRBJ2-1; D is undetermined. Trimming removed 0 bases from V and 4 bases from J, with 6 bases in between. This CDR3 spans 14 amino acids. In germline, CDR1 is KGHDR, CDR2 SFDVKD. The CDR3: CATSDLRLYNEQFF. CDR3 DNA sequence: TGTGCCACCAGTGATTTGCGACTTTACAATGAGCAGTTCTTC.

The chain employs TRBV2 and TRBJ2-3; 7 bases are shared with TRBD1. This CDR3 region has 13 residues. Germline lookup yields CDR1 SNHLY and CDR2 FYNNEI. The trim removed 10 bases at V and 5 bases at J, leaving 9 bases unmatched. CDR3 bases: TGTGCCACCGAATTACAGGGGCAAGATACGCAGTATTTT. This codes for CATELQGQDTQYF.

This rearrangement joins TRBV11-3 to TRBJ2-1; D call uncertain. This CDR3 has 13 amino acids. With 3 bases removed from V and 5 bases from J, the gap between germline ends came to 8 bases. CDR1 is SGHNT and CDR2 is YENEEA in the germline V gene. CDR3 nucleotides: TGTGCCAGCAGCTTTGTCACAGACAATGAGCAGTTCTTC. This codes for CASSFVTDNEQFF.

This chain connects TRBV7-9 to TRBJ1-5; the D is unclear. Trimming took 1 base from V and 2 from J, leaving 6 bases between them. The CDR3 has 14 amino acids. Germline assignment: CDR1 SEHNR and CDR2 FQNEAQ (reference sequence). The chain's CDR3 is CASSLGSGNQPQHF. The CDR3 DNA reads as TGTGCCAGCAGCTTAGGGTCGGGCAATCAGCCCCAGCATTTT.

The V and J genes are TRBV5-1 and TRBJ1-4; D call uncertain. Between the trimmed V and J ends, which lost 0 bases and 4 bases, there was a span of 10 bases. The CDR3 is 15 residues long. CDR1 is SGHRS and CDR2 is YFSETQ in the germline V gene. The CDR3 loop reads CASSLGVVYNEKLFF. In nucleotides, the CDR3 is TGCGCCAGCAGCTTGGGAGTAGTTTATAATGAAAAACTGTTTTTT.